This T cell receptor beta chain is drawn from a study of blood T cell repertoires in COVID-19. V gave up 3 bases and J gave up 5 bases; unmatched junction bases: 10. The CDR3 extends over 16 amino acids. Germline V gene lookup returns CDR1 LGHNA and CDR2 YSLEER. This clone has a single count. Enrolled through a virtual design, the participants were between roughly 18 and 100 years of age and came from 24 US areas. In Cohort 3, a recovered donor had either two negative PCRs, clearance, or symptom resolution. Assay: immunoSEQ multiplex PCR; the TCRdb copy retains only in-frame clones and omits some. Altogether roughly 170,000 clones are present, 70% to 85% being singletons, with the ten largest covering about an eighth.

The TCR originated in a man between 45 and 60 years old who had recovered from COVID-19. The source material was PBMCs or T cells enriched from blood (not recorded which). The rearrangement uses TRBV4-3 and TRBJ2-3; 8 bases align to TRBD2. CDR3 coding DNA: TGCGCCAGCAGCCATGATGTACGGGGGGGAGGAGATACGCAGTATTTT. Amino acid sequence: CASSHDVRGGGDTQYF.